This T cell receptor (beta chain) was captured in a study of T cell responses to AZD1222 COVID-19 vaccine. Profiling relied on immunoSEQ multiplex PCR, and the TCRdb table lists in-frame clones only, not all of them. The sample includes around 100,000 clones, roughly nine tenths of them seen just once. This clone was recorded once. Germline assignment: CDR1 MNHNY and CDR2 SVGAGI (reference sequence). This CDR3 spans 11 amino acids. Between the trimmed V and J ends, which lost 7 bases and 5 bases, there was a span of 8 bases. This chain links TRBV6-6 with TRBJ1-2, with no clear D. The TCR comes from an adult in good health. This material consisted of peripheral blood, taken on day 0 of AZD1222 vaccination. The CDR3 loop reads CASTPGYGYTF. The CDR3 region has the DNA TGTGCCAGCACACCGGGTTATGGCTACACCTTC.